The TCR beta chain described here comes from a study of cytomegalovirus exposure and HLA in healthy donors. This clone was counted between two and nine times. No antigen is known for it. PCR used 60 Vbeta primers and 13 Jbeta primers. TCRdb's table, derived via immunoSEQ multiplex PCR, lists solely in-frame clones and lacks some. This sample has 120,000 to 150,000 clones; approximately 79% occur once, and the top ten carry 1.5% to 2%. Overall study findings and caveats: Clonal expansion was found to be greater in HLA-associated TCR beta chains than in equally common others in a later analysis. Available immune exposure information covered CMV serostatus only. Later analysis demonstrated an association between a missense DCLRE1C variant and TCR beta V- and J-gene trimming.

This CDR3 has 13 residues. Germline V CDR1 and CDR2: MNHEY, SVGAGI. Between the trimmed V and J ends, which lost 3 bases and 3 bases, there was a span of 8 bases. J is TRBJ1-1 and V is TRBV6-5; possible D gene TRBD1, 5 bases. Sequenced material: PBMCs. This sequence originates from a young woman in good health and CMV-seronegative. The CDR3 sequence is CASSYLGHTEAFF. CDR3 bases: TGTGCCAGCAGTTATCTGGGGCACACTGAAGCTTTCTTT.